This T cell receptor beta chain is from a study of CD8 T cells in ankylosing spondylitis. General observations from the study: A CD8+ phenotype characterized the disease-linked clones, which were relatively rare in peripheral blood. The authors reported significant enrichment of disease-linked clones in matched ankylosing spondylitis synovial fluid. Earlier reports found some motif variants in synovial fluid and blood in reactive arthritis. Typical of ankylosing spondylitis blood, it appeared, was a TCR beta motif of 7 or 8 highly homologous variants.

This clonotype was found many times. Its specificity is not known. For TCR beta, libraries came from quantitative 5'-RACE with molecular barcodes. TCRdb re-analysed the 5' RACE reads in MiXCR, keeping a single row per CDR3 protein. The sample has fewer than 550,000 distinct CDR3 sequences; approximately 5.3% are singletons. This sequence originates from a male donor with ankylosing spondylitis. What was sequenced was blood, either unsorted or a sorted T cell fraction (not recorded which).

The CDR3 DNA reads TGCGCCAGCAGCTTGGATGGGGCTCCAACAACTGAAGCTTTCTTT. It encodes CASSLDGAPTTEAFF. This chain joins TRBV5-1 and TRBJ1-1, with D possibly matching TRBD1 (5 bases). Germline lookup yields CDR1 SGHRS and CDR2 YFSETQ. V lost 0 bases and J lost 5, with 14 bases in between. CDR3 length: 15 residues.